These 18 T cell receptor beta chains originate from one sample sequenced in a study of PD-1 blockade in classical Hodgkin lymphoma. Autologous stem cell transplantation was followed by relapse in every patient, and brentuximab vedotin exposure varied. Data came from immunoSEQ multiplex PCR; TCRdb stores just in-frame clones and leaves some out. The data hold over 90,000 clones, with about 91% observed a single time. This sample comprised peripheral blood mononuclear cells (PBMCs), obtained before the second cycle of nivolumab. These receptors were collected from a human donor with classical Hodgkin lymphoma.

The rearrangement uses TRBV25-1 and TRBJ2-3, with D possibly matching TRBD2 (6 bases). This CDR3 comprises 15 residues. Looked up from germline, CDR1 is MGHDK and CDR2 is SYGVNS. Trimming shortened V by 0 bases and J by 3 bases, and 10 bases separated the two germline ends. The CDR3 nucleotides are TGTGCCAGCAGTGAATACGGGGCGGGAACAGATACGCAGTATTTT. The encoded protein is CASSEYGAGTDTQYF.

The chain recombines TRBV2 with TRBJ1-5, with TRBD1 identical over 8 bases. CDR1 is SNHLY and CDR2 is FYNNEI in the germline V gene. This CDR3 contains 15 residues. V dropped 4 bases and J dropped 5; count of bases not matched to a gene: 7. CDR3 bases: TGTGCCAGCAGTGGCCCGACAGGGGATGATCAGCCCCAGCATTTT. Translation: CASSGPTGDDQPQHF.

This chain joins TRBV6-6 and TRBJ2-4; 7 nucleotides agree with TRBD1. The CDR3 runs to 14 residues. Trimming at V came to 5 bases and at J to 3 bases, leaving 4 bases not matched to a gene. Germline V gene data show CDR1 as MNHNY and CDR2 as SVGAGI (reference sequence). CDR3: CASSDAGGKNIQYF. The CDR3 DNA reads as TGTGCCAGCAGTGACGCAGGGGGCAAAAACATTCAGTACTTC.

The chain is built from TRBV27 and TRBJ2-1; no reliable D call. Germline lookup yields CDR1 MNHEY and CDR2 SMNVEV (reference sequence). V was cut by 3 bases and J by 0 bases, with 6 bases left in between. The CDR3 extends over 14 amino acids. This CDR3 reads CASSFGSSYNEQFF. The DNA of the CDR3 is TGTGCCAGCAGTTTCGGTAGCTCCTACAATGAGCAGTTCTTC.

This rearrangement joins TRBV5-1 to TRBJ1-1; D not resolved. There are 13 residues in the CDR3. Trimming took 0 bases from V and 1 from J, leaving 4 bases between them. Per germline, CDR1 SGHRS and CDR2 YFSETQ. CDR3 DNA: TGCGCCAGCAGCTTGGGGAAGAACACTGAAGCTTTCTTT. It specifies CASSLGKNTEAFF.

This clone turned up a few times. The chain has TRBV10-3 and TRBJ2-1; 10 bases map to TRBD2. Trimming took 8 bases from V and 4 from J; bases not matched to a gene: 11. CDR3 size: 16 residues. Germline loops: CDR1 ENHRY, CDR2 SYGVKD. The DNA for the CDR3 is TGTGCCATCGGAGCGGGGGGGCCTAACAATTACAATGAGCAGTTCTTC. It codes for CAIGAGGPNNYNEQFF.

The gene calls are TRBV5-4 and TRBJ2-7, with 13 bases fitting TRBD2. With V trimmed by 4 bases and J by 6 bases, 7 bases remained unmatched. Germline values: CDR1 SGHNT, CDR2 YYREEE (reference sequence). This CDR3 contains 15 residues. In DNA, the CDR3 is TGTGCCAGCAGCCCACTAGCGGGAGGGCCCGGCGAGCAGTACTTC. Its protein product is CASSPLAGGPGEQYF.

This rearrangement joins TRBV6-6 to TRBJ1-5; possibly TRBD1 for D (5 bases). This CDR3 is 12 amino acids long. Germline loops: CDR1 MNHNY, CDR2 SVGAGI (reference sequence). Trimming stripped 2 bases from V and 7 bases from J, with 6 bases between. The CDR3 region is CASSYGAQPQHF. The CDR3 DNA is TGTGCCAGCAGTTACGGGGCCCAGCCCCAGCATTTT.

V and J are TRBV6-5 and TRBJ1-1; D not resolved. The length of the CDR3 is 16 residues. The V gene lost 2 bases and the J gene lost 0 bases, with 13 bases spanning the gap. The germline CDR1 and CDR2 sequences are MNHEY and SVGAGI. This chain's CDR3 is CASSYPLRSLNTEAFF. The CDR3 coding sequence is TGTGCCAGCAGTTACCCCCTACGATCATTGAACACTGAAGCTTTCTTT.

V gene TRBV6-5 combines with J gene TRBJ2-5, with TRBD2 identical over 7 bases. Germline-derived CDR1 and CDR2 are MNHEY and SVGAGI. The CDR3 loop spans 16 amino acids. Germline trimming cut 2 bases from V and 0 bases from J; bases unmatched to any gene: 6. The CDR3 loop reads CASSYTGTTYQETQYF. The CDR3 DNA follows: TGTGCCAGCAGTTACACCGGGACTACGTACCAAGAGACCCAGTACTTC.

CDR3 in amino acids: CASSNQPGRDEQYF. CDR3 DNA sequence: TGTGCCAGCAGTAACCAGCCAGGGAGGGACGAGCAGTACTTC. The chain is built from TRBV25-1 and TRBJ2-7; TRBD2 matches at 7 bases. Germline V lookup: CDR1 MGHDK, CDR2 SYGVNS. V lost 5 bases and J lost 5; bases outside the gene matches: 9. The CDR3 spans 14 residues.

The CDR3 protein is CASSFSTTDAFATNEKLFF. The CDR3 DNA reads as TGTGCCAGCAGTTTTAGCACGACAGATGCTTTTGCAACTAATGAAAAACTGTTTTTT. The chain uses TRBV28 and TRBJ1-4, with a weak D call TRBD1 (5 bases). This CDR3 has 19 residues. V was clipped by 3 bases and J by 0 bases, with 20 bases between them. Germline V gene lookup returns CDR1 MDHEN and CDR2 SYDVKM.

The rearrangement links TRBV10-3 to TRBJ2-1, with 9 bases that match TRBD2. This CDR3 region has 17 residues. CDR1 and CDR2 (germline): ENHRY, SYGVKD. The V segment lost 3 bases and the J segment 3 bases; nucleotides outside the gene matches: 9. DNA for the CDR3: TGTGCCATCAGTGATCGGGGAGCGGGAGGTAGCTACAATGAGCAGTTCTTC. Amino acid sequence: CAISDRGAGGSYNEQFF.

This chain joins TRBV9 and TRBJ2-1; unclear D gene. V was pared by 2 bases and J by 8 bases, with 11 bases between. Germline-derived CDR1 and CDR2 are SGDLS and YYNGEE. The CDR3 consists of 13 residues. CDR3 sequence: CASSVRPRDEQFF. Written as DNA, the CDR3 is TGTGCCAGCAGCGTTCGACCTCGAGATGAGCAGTTCTTC.

The chain recombines TRBV19 with TRBJ2-7, with TRBD1 matching 10 bases. The V segment lost 9 bases and the J segment 3 bases; nucleotides outside the gene matches: 8. CDR1 is LNHDA and CDR2 is SQIVND in the germline V gene (reference sequence). The CDR3 totals 14 residues. The CDR3 protein is CASRRTGGVYEQYF. The DNA of the CDR3 is TGTGCCAGCCGAAGGACAGGGGGAGTCTACGAGCAGTACTTC.

The CDR3 DNA is TGTGCCAGTAGAGGGGCAACTAATGAAAAACTGTTTTTT. It yields the protein CASRGATNEKLFF. This chain uses TRBV19 with TRBJ1-4; weak D call: TRBD1 (5 bases). The V gene's germline CDR1 is LNHDA and CDR2 SQIVND (reference sequence). The V and J ends lost 6 bases and 0 bases respectively, with 5 bases between them. This CDR3 has 13 amino acids.

V usage is TRBV4-1 and J usage is TRBJ2-7; D is undetermined. The V gene lost 5 bases and the J gene lost 6 bases, with 14 bases spanning the gap. CDR1 and CDR2 (germline): MGHRA, YSYEKL. The CDR3 consists of 13 residues. CDR3 nucleotides: TGCGCCAGCAGCGAGTGGGATTTCGGCGAGCAGTACTTC. Its translation is CASSEWDFGEQYF.

The V call is TRBV14, the J call TRBJ1-1; possible D gene TRBD1, 6 bases. Germline assignment: CDR1 SGHDN and CDR2 FVKESK. This CDR3 spans 16 amino acids. V was cut by 5 bases and J by 3 bases, with 19 bases left in between. For the CDR3, the DNA is TGTGCCAGCAGCTCCGAAGGGGGGCTGGGGCACACTGAAGCTTTCTTT. It yields the protein CASSSEGGLGHTEAFF.